The clone carrying this T cell receptor (beta chain) was detected a few times. The sample belongs to a study of T-cell reconstitution after alpha-beta-depleted transplantation in children. Unique molecular identifiers were built into the TCRbeta library. In TCRdb, the PCR reads were re-called with MiXCR into one record per CDR3 protein. This sample yields almost 400,000 distinct CDR3 sequences, of which just over 20% are seen a single time; 3.8% belongs to the top ten. The V and J ends lost 1 base and 0 bases, in that order; junction bases with no gene match: 7. Germline V gene sequence: CDR1 SGHRS, CDR2 YFSETQ. This CDR3 is built from 18 residues.

The sample in question was PBMCs from the stem cell graft donor, obtained from the stem cell graft. This TCR was sampled from a human donor who donated a stem cell graft to a child with acute myeloid leukemia. The V and J genes are TRBV5-1 and TRBJ2-3, with 11 bases aligning to TRBD2. This CDR3 is CASSLYSGRADSTDTQYF. The CDR3 region has the DNA TGCGCCAGCAGCTTGTATAGCGGGAGGGCCGATAGCACAGATACGCAGTATTTT.